This passage covers 9 T cell receptor beta chains from one sample sequenced in a study of blood T cells in healthy people across ages. PCR was performed a second time for 7 to 11 cycles using a sample-barcoded 5' primer and a J-beta primer mix. Each CDR3 protein gets one entry after TCRdb re-called the 5' RACE reads with MiXCR. Found here are 650,000 or so distinct CDR3 sequences, 52% of them singletons; the top ten hold approximately 15%. Material for sequencing was blood. These receptors were taken from an elderly woman in good health.

In its sample, this clonotype was seen many times. The chain recombines TRBV6-5 with TRBJ2-2; 8 bases are a match to TRBD1. This CDR3 is built from 17 residues. CDR1 and CDR2 from the germline V gene are MNHEY and SVGAGI. J was trimmed by 3 bases and V by 4 bases; bases with no gene match: 10. The CDR3 sequence is CASSLPTGASYTGELFF. The DNA of the CDR3 is TGTGCCAGCAGTTTACCGACAGGGGCCTCCTACACCGGGGAGCTGTTTTTT.

This clonotype was observed a handful of times. The chain employs TRBV2 and TRBJ2-3, with TRBD2 as a possible D gene (6 bases). V was cut by 7 bases and J by 7 bases, with 21 bases left in between. CDR1 and CDR2 from the germline V gene are SNHLY and FYNNEI. The CDR3 has 15 amino acids. CDR3 sequence (DNA): TGTGCCAGCATGCCGTGGGCGGGGCCAGAGAATACGCAGTATTTT. It specifies CASMPWAGPENTQYF.

The sample holds a few counts of this clonotype. The chain uses TRBV11-2 and TRBJ2-2, with unresolved D. The CDR3 has 13 residues. Germline CDR1 is SGHAT and CDR2 is FQNNGV. V lost 6 bases to trimming and J lost 4 bases, with 9 bases between them. CDR3 region: CASSRTITGELFF. In DNA form, the CDR3 reads TGTGCCAGCAGTCGTACTATCACCGGGGAGCTGTTTTTT.

This rearrangement joins TRBV6-2 or TRBV6-3 to TRBJ2-3; D gene unclear. Germline CDR1 is MNHEY and CDR2 is SVGEGT. This CDR3 is built from 13 residues. The V end lost 11 bases, the J end lost 4 bases, and 16 bases lay between the germline ends. DNA for the CDR3: TGTGCCGTGGGCGAGCCAGGCGCAGATACGCAGTATTTT. This gives the protein CAVGEPGADTQYF.

On this clonotype itself: The junction departs from germline at one end; a sequencing error may be responsible. CDR3 bases: TGTGCCAGCAACGGGGACGGAAGCACCATATATTTT. Its translation: CASNGDGSTIYF. The chain links TRBV2 to TRBJ1-3; tentatively, D is TRBD1 (5 bases). Germline V CDR1 and CDR2: SNHLY, FYNNEI. The CDR3 consists of 12 residues.

This chain joins TRBV7-2 and TRBJ1-2; D uncertain. The CDR3 loop spans 13 amino acids. Germline CDR1 and CDR2: SGHTA and FQGNSA. The V and J ends lost 1 base and 7 bases respectively, with 10 bases between them. The CDR3 DNA sequence: TGTGCCAGCAGCTTAGTGGGAATCTCTGGCTACACCTTC. Translating it yields CASSLVGISGYTF.

This clonotype came up many times. The chain uses TRBV9 and TRBJ2-1, with TRBD2 matching 11 bases. Germline V gene data show CDR1 as SGDLS and CDR2 as YYNGEE. The CDR3 covers 15 residues. V was pared by 3 bases and J by 6 bases, with 5 bases of the junction left unmatched. CDR3 residues: CASSASGRSVNEQFF. In DNA, the CDR3 is TGTGCCAGCAGCGCTAGCGGGAGGTCTGTCAATGAGCAGTTCTTC. Complete variable domain (other parts from reference TRBV9 and TRBJ2-1): DSGVTQTPKHLITATGQRVTLRCSPRSGDLSVYWYQQSLDQGLQFLIQYYNGEERAKGNILERFSAQQFPDLHSELNLSSLELGDSALYFCASSASGRSVNEQFFGPGTRLTVL.

As for this clonotype: Being one base from a much bigger clone, this may be a read error. This chain links TRBV4-2 with TRBJ2-7; D is ambiguous. The J call may be mistaken, given a closer DNA end match to TRBJ2-5. The CDR3 loop spans 16 amino acids. Germline-derived CDR1 and CDR2 are LGHNA and YNFKEQ. The CDR3 loop is CASSQDGRATSETQYF. DNA for the CDR3: TGTGCCAGCAGCCAAGATGGGCGAGCGACTTCCGAGACCCAGTACTTC.

The rearrangement joins TRBV5-1 to TRBJ2-1; 10 nucleotides align to TRBD1. Germline assignment: CDR1 SGHRS and CDR2 YFSETQ. The trim removed 5 bases at V and 6 bases at J, leaving 11 bases unmatched. This CDR3 has 16 amino acids. Here the CDR3 DNA reads TGCGCCAGCAGTTTTTTAACGGGACAGGGGACCAATGAGCAGTTCTTC. It is translated as CASSFLTGQGTNEQFF. Using reference TRBV5-1 and TRBJ2-1 for the parts outside the CDR3, the full variable domain is KAGVTQTPRYLIKTRGQQVTLSCSPISGHRSVSWYQQTPGQGLQFLFEYFSETQRNKGNFPGRFSGRQFSNSRSEMNVSTLELGDSALYLCASSFLTGQGTNEQFFGPGTRLTVL.